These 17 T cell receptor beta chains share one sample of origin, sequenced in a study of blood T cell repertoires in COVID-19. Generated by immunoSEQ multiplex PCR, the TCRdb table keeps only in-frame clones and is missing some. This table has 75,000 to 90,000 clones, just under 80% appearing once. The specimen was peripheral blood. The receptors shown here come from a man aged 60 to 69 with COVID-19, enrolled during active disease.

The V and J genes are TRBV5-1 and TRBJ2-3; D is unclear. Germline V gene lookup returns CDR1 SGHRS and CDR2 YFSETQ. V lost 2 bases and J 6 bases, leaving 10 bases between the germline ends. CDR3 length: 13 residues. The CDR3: CASSLLLTDTQYF. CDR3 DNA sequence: TGCGCCAGCAGCTTACTATTGACGGATACGCAGTATTTT.

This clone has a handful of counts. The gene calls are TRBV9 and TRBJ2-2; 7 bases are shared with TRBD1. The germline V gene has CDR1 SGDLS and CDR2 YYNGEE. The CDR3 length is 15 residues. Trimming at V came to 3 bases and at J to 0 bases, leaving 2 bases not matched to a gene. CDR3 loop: CASSATGANTGELFF. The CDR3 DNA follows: TGTGCCAGCAGCGCCACAGGGGCGAACACCGGGGAGCTGTTTTTT.

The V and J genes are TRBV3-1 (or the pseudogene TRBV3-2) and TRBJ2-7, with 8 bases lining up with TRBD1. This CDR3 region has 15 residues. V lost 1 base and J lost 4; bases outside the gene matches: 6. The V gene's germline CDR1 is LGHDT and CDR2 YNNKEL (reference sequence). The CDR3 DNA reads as TGTGCCAGCAGCCAAGCGACAGGGGCTGGTTACGAGCAGTACTTC. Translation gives CASSQATGAGYEQYF.

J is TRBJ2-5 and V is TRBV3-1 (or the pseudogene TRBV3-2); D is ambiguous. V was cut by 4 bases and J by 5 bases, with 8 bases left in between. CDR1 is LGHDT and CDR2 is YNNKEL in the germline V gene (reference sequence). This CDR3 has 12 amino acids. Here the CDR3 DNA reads TGTGCCAGCAGCCCCCGCGTCGAGACCCAGTACTTC. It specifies CASSPRVETQYF.

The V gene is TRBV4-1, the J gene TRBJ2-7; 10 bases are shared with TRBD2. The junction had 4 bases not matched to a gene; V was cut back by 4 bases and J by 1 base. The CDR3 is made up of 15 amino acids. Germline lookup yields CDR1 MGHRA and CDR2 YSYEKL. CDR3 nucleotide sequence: TGCGCCAGCAGCCCGCTAGCGGGGGTTTCCTACGAGCAGTACTTC. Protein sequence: CASSPLAGVSYEQYF.

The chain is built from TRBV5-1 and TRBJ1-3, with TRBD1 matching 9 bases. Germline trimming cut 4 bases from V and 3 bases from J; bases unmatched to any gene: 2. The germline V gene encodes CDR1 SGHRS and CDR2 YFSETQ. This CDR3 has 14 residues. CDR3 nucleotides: TGCGCCAGCAGCCCGGACAGGGGTGGAAACACCATATATTTT. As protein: CASSPDRGGNTIYF.

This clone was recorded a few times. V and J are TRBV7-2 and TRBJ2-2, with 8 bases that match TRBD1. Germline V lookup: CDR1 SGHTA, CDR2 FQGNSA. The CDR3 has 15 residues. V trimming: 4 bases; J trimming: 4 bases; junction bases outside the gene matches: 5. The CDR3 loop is CASSYIQGGTGELFF. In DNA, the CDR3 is TGTGCCAGCAGCTACATACAGGGGGGCACCGGGGAGCTGTTTTTT.

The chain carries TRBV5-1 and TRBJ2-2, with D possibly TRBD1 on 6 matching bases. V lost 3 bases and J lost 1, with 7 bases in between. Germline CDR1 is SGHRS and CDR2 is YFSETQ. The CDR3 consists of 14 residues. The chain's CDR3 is CASSSTGNTGELFF. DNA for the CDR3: TGCGCCAGCAGCTCGACAGGGAACACCGGGGAGCTGTTTTTT.

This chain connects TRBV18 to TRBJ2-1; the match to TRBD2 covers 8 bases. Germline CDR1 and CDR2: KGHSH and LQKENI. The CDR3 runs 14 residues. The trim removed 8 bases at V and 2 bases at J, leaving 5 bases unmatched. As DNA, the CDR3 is TGTGCCAGCCGGACTAGCAACGCCTACAATGAGCAGTTCTTC. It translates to CASRTSNAYNEQFF.

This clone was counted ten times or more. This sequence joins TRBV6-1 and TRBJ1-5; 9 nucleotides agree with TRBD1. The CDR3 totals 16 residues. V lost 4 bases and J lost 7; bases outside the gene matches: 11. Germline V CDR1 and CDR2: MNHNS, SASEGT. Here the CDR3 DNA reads TGTGCCAGCAGTGGATCTCTACAGGGGGCAGGGCAGCCCCAGCATTTT. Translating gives CASSGSLQGAGQPQHF.

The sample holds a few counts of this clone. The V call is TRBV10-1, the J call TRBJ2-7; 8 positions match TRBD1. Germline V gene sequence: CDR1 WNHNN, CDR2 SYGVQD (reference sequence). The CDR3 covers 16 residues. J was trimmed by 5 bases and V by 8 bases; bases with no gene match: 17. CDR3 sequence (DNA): TGCGCCAGCGCTGCCGGGACAGGCGTCCTTTATAACGAGCAGTACTTC. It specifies CASAAGTGVLYNEQYF.

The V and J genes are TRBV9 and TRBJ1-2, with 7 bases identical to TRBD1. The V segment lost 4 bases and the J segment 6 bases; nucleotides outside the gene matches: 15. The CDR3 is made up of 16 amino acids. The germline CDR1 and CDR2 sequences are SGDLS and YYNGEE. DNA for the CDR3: TGTGCCAGCAGCAAACCGCTAGGGGGCGCCGTCGATGGCTACACCTTC. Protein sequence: CASSKPLGGAVDGYTF.

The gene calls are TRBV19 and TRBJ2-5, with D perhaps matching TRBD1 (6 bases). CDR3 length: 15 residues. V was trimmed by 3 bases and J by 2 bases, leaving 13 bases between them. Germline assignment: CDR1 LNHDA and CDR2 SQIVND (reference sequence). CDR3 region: CASSISRTAQETQYF. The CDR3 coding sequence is TGTGCCAGTAGTATCTCCAGGACAGCACAAGAGACCCAGTACTTC. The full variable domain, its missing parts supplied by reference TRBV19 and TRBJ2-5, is DGGITQSPKYLFRKEGQNVTLSCEQNLNHDAMYWYRQDPGQGLRLIYYSQIVNDFQKGDIAEGYSVSREKKESFPLTVTSAQKNPTAFYLCASSISRTAQETQYFGPGTRLLVL.

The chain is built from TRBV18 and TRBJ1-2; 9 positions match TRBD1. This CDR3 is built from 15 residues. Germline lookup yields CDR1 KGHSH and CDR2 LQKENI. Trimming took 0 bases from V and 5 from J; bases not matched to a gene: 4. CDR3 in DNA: TGTGCCAGCTCACCACCGGGACAGGGACAGTATGGCTACACCTTC. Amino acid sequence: CASSPPGQGQYGYTF.

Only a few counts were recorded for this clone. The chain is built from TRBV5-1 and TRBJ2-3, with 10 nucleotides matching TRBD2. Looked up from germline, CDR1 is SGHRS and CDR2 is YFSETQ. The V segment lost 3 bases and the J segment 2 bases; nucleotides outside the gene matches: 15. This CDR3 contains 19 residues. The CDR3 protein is CASSSGTRLAGADTDTQYF. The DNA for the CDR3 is TGCGCCAGCAGCTCCGGGACACGTCTAGCGGGGGCTGACACAGATACGCAGTATTTT.

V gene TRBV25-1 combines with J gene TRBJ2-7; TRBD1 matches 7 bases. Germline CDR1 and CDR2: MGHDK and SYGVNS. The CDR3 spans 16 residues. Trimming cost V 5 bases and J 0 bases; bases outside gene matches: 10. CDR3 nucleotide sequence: TGTGCCAGCAGTCCGGATCGGGGACAGAGCTCCTACGAGCAGTACTTC. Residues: CASSPDRGQSSYEQYF.

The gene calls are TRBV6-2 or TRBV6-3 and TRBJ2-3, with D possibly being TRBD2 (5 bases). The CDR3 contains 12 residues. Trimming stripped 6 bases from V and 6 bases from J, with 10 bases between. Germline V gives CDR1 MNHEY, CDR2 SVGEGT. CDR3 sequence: CASSPPGDTQYF. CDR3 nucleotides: TGTGCCAGCAGCCCACCGGGGGATACGCAGTATTTT.